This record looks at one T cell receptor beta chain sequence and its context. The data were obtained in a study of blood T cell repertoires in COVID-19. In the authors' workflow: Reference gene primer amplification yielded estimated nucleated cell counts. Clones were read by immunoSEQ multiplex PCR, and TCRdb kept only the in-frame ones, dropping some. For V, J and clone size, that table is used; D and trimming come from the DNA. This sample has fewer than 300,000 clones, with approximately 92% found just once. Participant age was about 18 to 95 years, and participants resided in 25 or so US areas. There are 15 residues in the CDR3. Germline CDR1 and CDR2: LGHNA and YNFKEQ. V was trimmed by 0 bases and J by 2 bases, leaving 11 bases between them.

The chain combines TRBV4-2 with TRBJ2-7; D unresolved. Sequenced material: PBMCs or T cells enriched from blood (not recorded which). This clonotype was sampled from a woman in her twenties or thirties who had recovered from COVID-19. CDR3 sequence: CASSQEVGGTYEQYF. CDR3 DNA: TGTGCCAGCAGCCAAGAAGTTGGCGGAACCTACGAGCAGTACTTC.